Below, 7 T cell receptor beta chains from the same sample are listed, as sequenced in a study of CD8 T cells in Susac syndrome. RNA totalling roughly 0.5 to 1 ug underwent reverse transcription with random hexamers. MiXCR, run by TCRdb on the immunoSEQ multiplex PCR reads, gives a single entry per CDR3 protein. This table holds some 99,000 distinct CDR3 sequences, roughly 95% found once. The material sequenced was CD4+ T cells from PBMCs. Receptors originate from a human donor in good health.

The count of this clonotype is one. V and J are TRBV6-2 or TRBV6-3 and TRBJ2-7, with 7 bases fitting TRBD2. CDR1 is MNHEY and CDR2 is SVGEGT in the germline V gene. This CDR3 comprises 15 residues. V was pared by 4 bases and J by 4 bases, with 10 bases of the junction left unmatched. CDR3 DNA: TGTGCCAGCAGTTCCGGCGGGAGCGGTAGGTACGAGCAGTACTTC. Residues: CASSSGGSGRYEQYF.

The V and J genes are TRBV20-1 and TRBJ2-5; D is possibly TRBD2 (6 bases). The CDR3 is 15 amino acids. CDR1 DFQATT and CDR2 SNEGSKA come from the germline V gene (reference sequence). Trimming took 2 bases from V and 2 from J, leaving 15 bases between them. The CDR3 nucleotides are TGCAGTGCTAGATTGGCGGGGCTAACTCAAGAGACCCAGTACTTC. Translation gives CSARLAGLTQETQYF.

The V gene is TRBV7-9, the J gene TRBJ2-1, with 11 nucleotides matching TRBD2. Germline V gives CDR1 SEHNR, CDR2 FQNEAQ (reference sequence). Trimming removed 5 bases from V and 5 bases from J; junction bases left unmatched: 5. This CDR3 comprises 15 residues. The CDR3 nucleotides are TGTGCCAGCAGCCCTAGACTAGCGGGACACAATGAGCAGTTCTTC. This sequence encodes CASSPRLAGHNEQFF. The whole variable domain, filled in from reference TRBV7-9 and TRBJ2-1, reads DTGVSQNPRHKITKRGQNVTFRCDPISEHNRLYWYRQTLGQGPEFLTYFQNEAQLEKSRLLSDRFSAERPKGSFSTLEIQRTEQGDSAMYLCASSPRLAGHNEQFFGPGTRLTVL.

The V and J genes are TRBV19 and TRBJ1-3; D remains ambiguous. CDR3 length equals 17 residues. V lost 3 bases and J lost 0, with 15 bases in between. Germline V gene data show CDR1 as LNHDA and CDR2 as SQIVND (reference sequence). CDR3 amino acids: CASSIPGSAVSGNTIYF. In DNA, the CDR3 is TGTGCCAGTAGTATTCCCGGGTCCGCAGTCTCTGGAAACACCATATATTTT.

The chain joins TRBV3-1 to TRBJ1-5; 7 bases match TRBD1. The CDR3 contains 14 residues. The germline CDR1 and CDR2 sequences are LGHDT and YNNKEL (reference sequence). V shed 6 bases and J 3 bases; nucleotides not matched to a gene: 5. This CDR3 is CASSTTGANQPQHF. CDR3 nucleotide sequence: TGTGCCAGCAGTACTACAGGGGCCAATCAGCCCCAGCATTTT.

The CDR3 loop is CASSRPGTANEKLFF. The CDR3 DNA sequence: TGTGCCAGCAGTCGTCCCGGGACAGCGAATGAAAAACTGTTTTTT. The gene calls are TRBV28 and TRBJ1-4; 7 positions agree with TRBD1. The germline CDR1 and CDR2 sequences are MDHEN and SYDVKM. Unmatched junction bases numbered 8, after V lost 5 bases and J lost 5 bases. This CDR3 has 15 residues.

In its sample, this clonotype was seen a few times. V and J are TRBV5-6 and TRBJ1-5; D gene unclear. V lost 0 bases to trimming and J lost 0 bases, with 7 bases between them. The V gene's germline CDR1 is SGHDT and CDR2 YYEEEE. CDR3 length: 15 residues. CDR3 in amino acids: CASSLAGYSNQPQHF. CDR3 in DNA: TGTGCCAGCAGCTTGGCGGGTTATAGCAATCAGCCCCAGCATTTT.